This T cell receptor beta chain was sequenced during a study of T cells in Graves' hyperthyroidism and ophthalmopathy (dated by TCRdb to between 2018 and 2021). For context, the study as a whole: Peripheral blood was sampled at the time of initial diagnosis, prior to any treatment. To identify distinguishing TCR V-J signatures, a discovery cohort of some 99 patients was used, comprising under 45 with Graves' ophthalmopathy and approximately 57 with stable Graves' hyperthyroidism. The approximately 100 discovery patients were randomly divided into training and test sets at a 7:3 ratio. Following sampling, methimazole starting at 30 mg daily was given to hyperthyroidism patients, and high-dose intravenous methylprednisolone was given to ophthalmopathy patients. TCR Vbeta CDR3 sequencing of 120 to 150 peripheral blood samples (under 45 ophthalmopathy, approximately 80 hyperthyroidism and roughly 17 progressor patients) is reported in the paper. In roughly six Graves' hyperthyroidism patients, the study also compared T-cell repertoires from thyroid tissue with T-cell repertoires from blood. Prospective prediction of ophthalmopathy was tested in an independent validation cohort consisting of fewer than 20 hyperthyroidism patients and approximately 16 patients who later progressed to ophthalmopathy.

Amplification of TCR beta CDR3 regions was carried out from RNA transcripts. The first round of RT-PCR for the TCR CDR3 was performed with the HTBI primer set and the Qiagen OneStep RT-PCR kit. Libraries were constructed in a second round of multiplex PCR, after which size selection and purification were performed. The libraries were sequenced on an Illumina HiSeq2000 using paired-end 100 bp reads. Per the source publication's procedure: Raw data were processed with SOAPnuke, discarding reads with adapters, uncalled bases, mean Phred below 15, or no exact constant-primer or identifier match. COPE v1.2.5 was used to merge the high-quality paired reads, and each unique nucleotide sequence was defined as a clonotype. MiTCR v1.1 was used to align clonotypes to the IMGT TRBV, TRBD and TRBJ reference segments. Analysis was restricted to V-J combinations with a frequency above 0.0001, which covered just over 98% of repertoires. A TCS score was defined as the ratio between F50 (clonal expansion) and ExV (chaos), using BLOSUM62-based TCRdist between CDR3 peptides within each V-J. Welch's t-statistics and random forest reduced fewer than 600 V-J features to roughly 13, which were used in a naive Bayes classifier (R e1071). The Morisita-Horn index was used to measure how similar the thyroid and blood repertoires were. TCRdb reanalyzed the raw reads on its own, using fastp at Q25 for trimming and MiXCR for clone calling, and kept in-frame beta chains. For every CDR3 protein sequence, its rows merge into one entry that carries the most common genes and DNA. It is TCRdb's table, rather than the study itself, that gives the V and J calls and clone size. This sample holds roughly 100,000 distinct CDR3 sequences; about half were observed only once. The ten top clones hold about a quarter of the sample.

A patient counted as having stable Graves' hyperthyroidism if no progression to ophthalmopathy occurred over 18 months of follow-up. Hyperthyroidism patients were newly diagnosed, with disease duration under 2 months, and aged 18 to 65 years. The study excluded patients with uncontrolled infections, other autoimmune diseases, pregnancy or lactation. Diagnoses were established on the basis of clinical symptoms, serum thyroxine and TRAb, thyroid ultrasound, and orbital computed tomography. Ficoll-Paque density gradient centrifugation was used to isolate PBMCs from approximately 11 ml of fresh peripheral blood. Total RNA was extracted using Trizol reagent, and RNA quality was assessed on an Agilent 2100 Bioanalyzer. Summary of the overall study and its limitations: Most expanded thyroid clonotypes (frequency above 0.001) were also detected in blood, suggesting blood repertoires may reflect thyroid immune responses. No statistical method was used to set the sample size in advance, and investigators knew the group allocation. Ophthalmopathy was separated from stable hyperthyroidism by a 13 V-J signature model, with approximately 89% sensitivity and 81% to 83% specificity obtained in cross-validation and 80%/75% obtained in testing. In validation, the model predicted progression to ophthalmopathy with roughly 70% sensitivity and 72% to 85% specificity, a median of around 6.6 months before onset.

A word on this clonotype: Its antigen is unknown. The input lacks base qualities; no much larger clone sits a single base away.

As encoded in the germline V gene, CDR1 is SGDLS while CDR2 is YYNGEE. From the cysteine through the phenylalanine, the CDR3 covers 13 amino acids. The read is trimmed to its CDR3 DNA, 39 bases read in frame from base 1. Here the chain combines TRBV9 and TRBJ2-1; TRBD1 could be the D gene, as 6 bases match. Gene TRBJ2-5 matches the end of the DNA better, so the J call may be wrong. The sequencing sample was made of blood. This clonotype was obtained from a man aged 35 to 55 with Graves' hyperthyroidism. The sequence in DNA is TGTGCCAGCAGCGCGGACAGCCAAGAGACCCAGTACTTC. This sequence encodes CASSADSQETQYF.